The 8 T cell receptor beta chains in this list originate from one sample, sequenced in a study of shared clonotypes between healthy human individuals. Some clones are missing from TCRdb's copy, which holds only in-frame ones; the method was immunoSEQ multiplex PCR. The sample includes approximately 1,500,000 clones, approximately 97% of them seen just once. The sequenced sample was naive CD4+ T cells sorted from blood. Subset given: CD45RA+ positively selected. The receptors come from a man aged 25-45 years in good health.

The gene calls are TRBV6-5 and TRBJ2-7, with a possible D match to TRBD1 (6 bases). Germline CDR1 reads MNHEY; CDR2 reads SVGAGI. V was pared by 2 bases and J by 0 bases, with 11 bases between. CDR3 length: 15 residues. CDR3 protein: CASSYGQRSSYEQYF. The CDR3 coding sequence is TGTGCCAGCAGTTACGGACAGCGGAGCTCCTACGAGCAGTACTTC.

The chain carries TRBV28 and TRBJ2-5, with D tentatively TRBD2 (5 bases). With 6 bases removed from V and 5 bases from J, the gap between germline ends came to 19 bases. The CDR3 has 15 residues. Germline V gene lookup returns CDR1 MDHEN and CDR2 SYDVKM. The CDR3 reads CASSAHVEGRETQYF. CDR3 DNA: TGTGCCAGCAGCGCCCATGTAGAGGGCCGCGAGACCCAGTACTTC.

The V gene is TRBV10-3, the J gene TRBJ1-4; no firm D call. Trimming removed 6 bases from V and 8 bases from J, with 16 bases in between. This CDR3 comprises 14 residues. The germline gives CDR1 ENHRY, CDR2 SYGVKD. CDR3 loop: CAIRGEGLEEKLFF. CDR3 coding DNA: TGTGCCATCAGGGGCGAGGGTTTAGAGGAAAAACTGTTTTTT.

This rearrangement joins TRBV29-1 to TRBJ2-1; D is possibly TRBD2 (6 bases). Trimming took off 3 bases at V and 3 bases at J, with 12 bases between the two ends. The CDR3 sequence is 14 residues long. Germline V gives CDR1 SQVTM, CDR2 ANQGSEA. DNA of the CDR3: TGCAGCGTTGACGGGCGGGGCGTCTACAATGAGCAGTTCTTC. It codes for CSVDGRGVYNEQFF.

J is TRBJ2-7 and V is TRBV7-2; 11 bases align to TRBD2. V lost 6 bases, J lost 2 bases, and 6 bases stayed unmatched. The CDR3 is made up of 15 amino acids. Germline V lookup: CDR1 SGHTA, CDR2 FQGNSA. The CDR3 nucleotides are TGTGCCAGCAGACCAAGACTAGCGGGACCCTACGAGCAGTACTTC. It codes for CASRPRLAGPYEQYF.

This clone was detected once. The gene calls are TRBV9 and TRBJ2-3, with D unclear. CDR1 is SGDLS, CDR2 YYNGEE, per germline. Trimming took 4 bases from V and 6 from J, leaving 15 bases between them. The CDR3 runs to 14 residues. The CDR3 sequence is CASSKYDVLDTQYF. The DNA for the CDR3 is TGTGCCAGCAGCAAGTATGATGTATTGGATACGCAGTATTTT. Combining the CDR3 with reference TRBV9 and TRBJ2-3 gives the whole variable domain DSGVTQTPKHLITATGQRVTLRCSPRSGDLSVYWYQQSLDQGLQFLIQYYNGEERAKGNILERFSAQQFPDLHSELNLSSLELGDSALYFCASSKYDVLDTQYFGPGTRLTVL.

The rearrangement uses TRBV7-2 and TRBJ1-3; no reliable D call. This CDR3 comprises 15 residues. V gave up 4 bases and J gave up 0 bases, with 10 bases separating them. Germline assignment: CDR1 SGHTA and CDR2 FQGNSA. Here the CDR3 reads CASSYYRSSGNTIYF. CDR3 bases: TGTGCCAGCAGCTATTATCGGAGCTCTGGAAACACCATATATTTT.

CDR3 protein: CASTGTGYNEQFF. The DNA of the CDR3 is TGTGCCAGCACCGGGACCGGCTACAATGAGCAGTTCTTC. The chain links TRBV6-5 to TRBJ2-1; D may be TRBD1 or TRBD2 (5 bases each). This CDR3 contains 13 residues. Germline loops: CDR1 MNHEY, CDR2 SVGAGI. With 7 bases removed from V and 3 bases from J, the gap between germline ends came to 10 bases.